The present T cell receptor beta chain was sequenced within a study of blood T cell repertoires in COVID-19. Background on the study: From T cells, B-cell-depleted T cells, or PBMCs came the material, which was cDNA or gDNA.

From germline, CDR1 is MNHEY and CDR2 SMNVEV (reference sequence). The CDR3 extends over 14 amino acids. V lost 2 bases and J 1 base, leaving 8 bases between the germline ends. Only in-frame clones appear in the TCRdb table, and some are missing; sequencing was by immunoSEQ multiplex PCR. This table has fewer than 200,000 clones, approximately 84% appearing once. The chain links TRBV27 to TRBJ2-5, with a tentative D call TRBD1 (6 bases). The sequence was obtained from a man aged 40-55 years who had recovered from COVID-19. The sample was peripheral blood. CDR3 protein: CASSLSRGQETQYF. For the CDR3, the DNA is TGTGCCAGCAGTTTAAGCAGGGGCCAAGAGACCCAGTACTTC.